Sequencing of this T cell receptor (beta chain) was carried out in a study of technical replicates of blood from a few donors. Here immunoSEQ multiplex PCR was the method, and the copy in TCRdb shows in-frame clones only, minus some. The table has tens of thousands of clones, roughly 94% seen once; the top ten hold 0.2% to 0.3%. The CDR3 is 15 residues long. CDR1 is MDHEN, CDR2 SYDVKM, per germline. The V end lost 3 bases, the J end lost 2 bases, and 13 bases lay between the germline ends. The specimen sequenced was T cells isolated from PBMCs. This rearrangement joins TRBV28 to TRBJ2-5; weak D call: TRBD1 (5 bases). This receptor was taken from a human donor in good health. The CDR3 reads CASSLSQGPQETQYF. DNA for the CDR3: TGTGCCAGCAGTTTGTCTCAGGGCCCTCAAGAGACCCAGTACTTC.